These 22 T cell receptor beta chains came from one sample sequenced in a study of blood T cell repertoires in COVID-19. Libraries were prepared by immunoSEQ multiplex PCR; TCRdb keeps only in-frame clonotypes and omits some of them. The sample comprises some 150,000 clones, around 82% of which are singletons, and 3.6% rests with the top ten. Specimen: PBMCs or T cells enriched from blood (not recorded which). These receptors originate from a woman aged 45-60 years in a cohort exposed to, infected with or recovered from COVID-19 (not recorded which).

The V and J genes are TRBV5-1 and TRBJ2-7; 12 bases match TRBD2. This CDR3 has 18 residues. The V segment lost 3 bases and the J segment 1 base; nucleotides outside the gene matches: 11. Germline loops: CDR1 SGHRS, CDR2 YFSETQ. As DNA, the CDR3 is TGCGCCAGCAGCTCAAACGACCTAGCGGGGGGGATGTCCTACGAGCAGTACTTC. Protein product: CASSSNDLAGGMSYEQYF.

This clone was recorded once. The chain has TRBV27 and TRBJ2-1; possibly TRBD2 for D (6 bases). The V gene lost 3 bases and the J gene lost 6 bases, with 18 bases spanning the gap. This CDR3 comprises 16 residues. CDR1 and CDR2 from the germline V gene are MNHEY and SMNVEV (reference sequence). CDR3 region: CASSLGTVWRGNEQFF. CDR3 nucleotide sequence: TGTGCCAGCAGTTTGGGGACGGTCTGGCGGGGCAATGAGCAGTTCTTC.

The V call is TRBV10-3, the J call TRBJ1-6, with D possibly being TRBD1 (6 bases). This CDR3 comprises 13 residues. Germline V lookup: CDR1 ENHRY, CDR2 SYGVKD. V was trimmed by 6 bases and J by 7 bases, leaving 10 bases between them. The CDR3 coding sequence is TGTGCCATCAGGGACAGTCGAAATTCACCCCTCCACTTT. Translating gives CAIRDSRNSPLHF.

This clone has only a few counts. The V call is TRBV15, the J call TRBJ1-3, with 7 bases aligning to TRBD1. The V and J ends lost 3 bases and 0 bases, in that order; junction bases with no gene match: 5. This CDR3 comprises 16 residues. Germline V gene lookup returns CDR1 LNHNV and CDR2 YYDKDF (reference sequence). Here the CDR3 reads CATSSPGQLSGNTIYF. The CDR3 DNA sequence: TGTGCCACCAGCAGCCCGGGACAGCTCTCTGGAAACACCATATATTTT.

The genes are TRBV21-1 and TRBJ1-5; no check of the table's D call, TRBD1, against the DNA was made. TRBV21-1 is a pseudogene. This CDR3 is built from 15 residues. The CDR3: CASSKDSPSNQPQHF. The DNA of the CDR3 is TGTGCCAGCAGCAAAGACAGCCCCAGCAATCAGCCCCAGCATTTT.

The chain has TRBV2 and TRBJ1-2, with 10 bases identical to TRBD1. CDR3 length: 17 residues. The germline gives CDR1 SNHLY, CDR2 FYNNEI. V shed 6 bases, J shed 2 bases, and the junction held 12 bases outside the gene matches. In nucleotides, the CDR3 is TGTGCCAGCAGGGAACCCGGGACAGGGGATATCAACTATGGCTACACCTTC. This codes for CASREPGTGDINYGYTF.

A few counts support this clone. The chain uses TRBV28 and TRBJ2-7; TRBD1 is a possible D gene (6 bases). CDR3 size: 14 residues. Deletions cut 8 bases from V and 0 bases from J, with 14 bases between. From germline, CDR1 is MDHEN and CDR2 SYDVKM. The CDR3 coding sequence is TGTGCCAGCCTCGGTGGGGGCCTCTCCTACGAGCAGTACTTC. It specifies CASLGGGLSYEQYF.

This rearrangement joins TRBV19 to TRBJ1-4; the D gene is possibly TRBD1 (6 bases). The CDR3 is 16 residues long. Germline loops: CDR1 LNHDA, CDR2 SQIVND (reference sequence). V gave up 5 bases and J gave up 5 bases, with 18 bases separating them. The CDR3 sequence is CASSSRDTFPNEKLFF. DNA for the CDR3: TGTGCCAGTAGTTCCCGGGACACCTTCCCCAATGAAAAACTGTTTTTT.

The J gene is TRBJ2-1, the V gene TRBV5-1; the match to TRBD2 covers 7 bases. Germline V CDR1 and CDR2: SGHRS, YFSETQ. V was clipped by 0 bases and J by 7 bases; unmatched bases: 7. The CDR3 has 15 amino acids. In nucleotides, the CDR3 is TGCGCCAGCAGCTTGGGGGGCGGGAGTGCAAATGAGCAGTTCTTC. This encodes CASSLGGGSANEQFF. The complete variable domain, with remaining parts taken from reference TRBV5-1 and TRBJ2-1, reads KAGVTQTPRYLIKTRGQQVTLSCSPISGHRSVSWYQQTPGQGLQFLFEYFSETQRNKGNFPGRFSGRQFSNSRSEMNVSTLELGDSALYLCASSLGGGSANEQFFGPGTRLTVL.

The chain recombines TRBV28 with TRBJ1-2, with D perhaps matching TRBD1 (6 bases). The V and J ends lost 6 bases and 0 bases respectively, with 14 bases between them. This CDR3 comprises 15 residues. Germline V lookup: CDR1 MDHEN, CDR2 SYDVKM. The CDR3, as DNA: TGTGCCAGCAGCCCCGCAGGGGAAACTAACTATGGCTACACCTTC. As protein: CASSPAGETNYGYTF.

This chain connects TRBV7-3 to TRBJ2-6; D not resolved. The CDR3 runs 14 residues. Germline loops: CDR1 SGHTA, CDR2 FQGTGA. Trimming left V 6 bases short and J 4 bases short, with 10 bases between. DNA of the CDR3: TGTGCCAGCAGTTCCGGTCTCGGGGCCAACGTCCTGACTTTC. Its protein product is CASSSGLGANVLTF.

The chain combines TRBV28 with TRBJ1-6, with D tentatively TRBD1 (6 bases). Between the trimmed V and J ends, which lost 4 bases and 13 bases, there was a span of 11 bases. Per germline, CDR1 MDHEN and CDR2 SYDVKM. This CDR3 is built from 12 residues. The CDR3 bases are TGTGCCAGCAGTTCAGGGGTGACGCCCCTCCACTTT. It encodes CASSSGVTPLHF.

V is TRBV28 and J is TRBJ2-7; TRBD1 matches at 7 bases. V shed 7 bases and J 3 bases; nucleotides not matched to a gene: 9. This CDR3 has 14 amino acids. Germline V CDR1 and CDR2: MDHEN, SYDVKM. The CDR3 DNA sequence: TGTGCCAGCACCCCCGGGACAGCCAACTACGAGCAGTACTTC. Protein product: CASTPGTANYEQYF.

V gene TRBV19 combines with J gene TRBJ2-2; the match to TRBD1 covers 9 bases. The CDR3 sequence is 15 residues long. In germline, CDR1 is LNHDA, CDR2 SQIVND (reference sequence). V shed 6 bases and J 5 bases; nucleotides not matched to a gene: 7. Here the CDR3 reads CASREQGAATGELFF. The CDR3, as DNA: TGTGCCAGTAGGGAACAGGGGGCTGCGACCGGGGAGCTGTTTTTT.

This rearrangement joins TRBV7-9 to TRBJ2-3; a possible D gene is TRBD2 (6 bases). Trimming shortened V by 5 bases and J by 4 bases, and 19 bases separated the two germline ends. CDR1 is SEHNR and CDR2 is FQNEAQ in the germline V gene (reference sequence). The CDR3 length is 16 residues. The CDR3 here is CASSPGLASAADTQYF. The DNA for the CDR3 is TGTGCCAGCAGCCCCGGGTTGGCTAGCGCAGCAGATACGCAGTATTTT. The full variable domain, its missing parts supplied by reference TRBV7-9 and TRBJ2-3, is DTGVSQNPRHKITKRGQNVTFRCDPISEHNRLYWYRQTLGQGPEFLTYFQNEAQLEKSRLLSDRFSAERPKGSFSTLEIQRTEQGDSAMYLCASSPGLASAADTQYFGPGTRLTVL.

The table lists this clone with a count of one. The chain joins TRBV19 to TRBJ2-3; 12 bases match TRBD2. This CDR3 comprises 18 residues. Germline lookup yields CDR1 LNHDA and CDR2 SQIVND (reference sequence). Trimming cost V 3 bases and J 7 bases; bases outside gene matches: 14. Written as DNA, the CDR3 is TGTGCCAGTAGTATGGTCCGGCTAGCGGGGGGGCCGGAGAATACGCAGTATTTT. Protein sequence: CASSMVRLAGGPENTQYF.

The DNA for the CDR3 is TGTGCCAGCAGTTCCCGTTTGAGTGTGTTGGGGCGCGGAACTAATGAAAAACTGTTTTTT. Its translation is CASSSRLSVLGRGTNEKLFF. The chain is built from TRBV27 and TRBJ1-4; maybe TRBD1 (5 bases). This CDR3 region has 20 residues. Trimming took off 4 bases at V and 1 base at J, with 25 bases between the two ends. The germline gives CDR1 MNHEY, CDR2 SMNVEV (reference sequence).

This chain uses TRBV19 with TRBJ1-4; 7 bases match TRBD1. CDR1 LNHDA and CDR2 SQIVND come from the germline V gene (reference sequence). With V trimmed by 7 bases and J by 7 bases, 6 bases remained unmatched. The CDR3 extends over 13 amino acids. CDR3 in amino acids: CASNRDSFEKLFF. For the CDR3, the DNA is TGTGCCAGTAATAGGGACAGCTTTGAAAAACTGTTTTTT.

The rearrangement joins TRBV12-3 or TRBV12-4 to TRBJ1-5, with D possibly TRBD1 on 5 matching bases. This CDR3 spans 12 amino acids. V lost 6 bases to trimming and J lost 5 bases, with 8 bases between them. In nucleotides, the CDR3 is TGTGCCAGCAGCCGGGGGGATCAGCCCCAGCATTTT. Encoded protein: CASSRGDQPQHF.

The rearrangement links TRBV5-1 to TRBJ2-6; 10 nucleotides agree with TRBD1. Trimming at V came to 4 bases and at J to 1 base, leaving 8 bases not matched to a gene. The germline CDR1 and CDR2 sequences are SGHRS and YFSETQ. This CDR3 has 18 amino acids. The CDR3 protein is CASSPPTGGTSGANVLTF. DNA of the CDR3: TGCGCCAGCAGCCCACCGACAGGGGGCACATCTGGGGCCAACGTCCTGACTTTC.

This clone was picked up one time. The chain combines TRBV6-5 with TRBJ1-5; 8 bases line up with TRBD1. The junction had 3 bases not matched to a gene; V was cut back by 6 bases and J by 5 bases. CDR3 size: 13 residues. Germline CDR1 is MNHEY and CDR2 is SVGAGI. CDR3 amino acids: CASSADRDQPQHF. For the CDR3, the DNA is TGTGCCAGCAGCGCGGACAGGGATCAGCCCCAGCATTTT.

The CDR3 DNA reads TGTGCCAGCAGCTTAAGGGCGGGCACAAGAACAGATACGCAGTATTTT. Its protein is CASSLRAGTRTDTQYF. The rearrangement uses TRBV7-9 and TRBJ2-3, with D maybe TRBD2 (5 bases). Germline loops: CDR1 SEHNR, CDR2 FQNEAQ (reference sequence). This CDR3 spans 16 amino acids. V lost 2 bases, J lost 3 bases, and 15 bases lay in between.